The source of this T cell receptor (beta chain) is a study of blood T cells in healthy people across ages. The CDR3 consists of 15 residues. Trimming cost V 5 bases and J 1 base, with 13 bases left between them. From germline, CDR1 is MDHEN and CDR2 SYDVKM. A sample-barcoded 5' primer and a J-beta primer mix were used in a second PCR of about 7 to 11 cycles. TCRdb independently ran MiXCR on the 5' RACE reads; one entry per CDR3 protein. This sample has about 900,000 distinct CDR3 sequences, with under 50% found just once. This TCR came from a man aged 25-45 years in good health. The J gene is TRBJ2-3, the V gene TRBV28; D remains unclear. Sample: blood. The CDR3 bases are TGTGCCAGCAGTCCCTCGAGTTGGGGCACAGATACGCAGTATTTT. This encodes CASSPSSWGTDTQYF. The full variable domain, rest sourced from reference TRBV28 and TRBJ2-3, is DVKVTQSSRYLVKRTGEKVFLECVQDMDHENMFWYRQDPGLGLRLIYFSYDVKMKEKGDIPEGYSVSREKKERFSLILESASTNQTSMYLCASSPSSWGTDTQYFGPGTRLTVL.